This entry features one T cell receptor beta chain sequence. Generated by immunoSEQ multiplex PCR, the TCRdb table keeps only in-frame clones and is missing some. The repertoire includes approximately 50,000 clones, about 80% of them detected once, and about 3.9% sits in the top ten. The CDR3 is 15 residues long. The germline V gene encodes CDR1 SGHDT and CDR2 YYEEEE. V shed 3 bases and J shed 1 base, with 10 bases lying between them. This entry belongs to a study of OX40 agonist ivuxolimab in advanced cancers. As for the study in general: One hepatocellular carcinoma and a couple of cutaneous melanoma patients partially responded.

Autoimmune disease history or systemic immunosuppression excluded patients. This sequence originates from an adult with an advanced solid tumor such as melanoma, head and neck, liver or kidney cancer. The chain uses TRBV5-6 and TRBJ2-2; D gene unclear. The sequenced sample was CD4+ or CD8+ T cells sorted from blood, obtained in a trial of the OX40 agonist ivuxolimab. CDR3 amino acids: CASSWGGMNTGELFF. In DNA, the CDR3 is TGTGCCAGCAGCTGGGGTGGGATGAACACCGGGGAGCTGTTTTTT.